The subject of this entry is one T cell receptor beta chain. Its antigen is unidentified. This specimen includes other DNA sequences encoding the same CDR3. The sample originates from a study of T cells after posttransplantation cyclophosphamide. Regarding the study as a whole: Later blood repertoires were often dominated by clones from the donor CD8+ memory compartment.

The protocol was immunoSEQ multiplex PCR, while the TCRdb copy is restricted to in-frame clones and leaves out a portion. The sample yields 6,000 to 7,500 clones, roughly nine tenths seen once. A marrow graft followed busulfan-fludarabine conditioning, with cyclophosphamide on days +3 and +4. From germline, CDR1 is MNHEY and CDR2 SMNVEV (reference sequence). V shed 6 bases and J 6 bases; nucleotides not matched to a gene: 7. This CDR3 is built from 15 residues. The receptor comes from a male patient aged 55 to 69 who received an allogeneic stem cell transplant from a related donor and was CMV-positive. Some T cells may possibly be graft donor cells. The sequenced sample was CD8+ T cells sorted from blood, obtained after allogeneic stem cell transplant with posttransplant cyclophosphamide. The J gene is TRBJ1-6, the V gene TRBV27; TRBD1 matches at 8 bases. CDR3 coding DNA: TGTGCCAGCAGCCCTCAGGGGGCCGGTAATTCACCCCTCCACTTT. It codes for CASSPQGAGNSPLHF.